The 24 T cell receptor beta chains below come from one sample, sequenced in a study of identifying expanded T cells in peripheral blood. Only in-frame clones appear in the TCRdb table, and some are missing; sequencing was by immunoSEQ multiplex PCR. Here the sample spans 100,000 or so clones, 88% being singletons. The source material was blood. The receptors here all came from a person aged 18 to 75 in good health.

The chain joins TRBV7-9 to TRBJ2-7; 11 nucleotides align to TRBD1. This CDR3 region has 17 residues. CDR1 and CDR2 from the germline V gene are SEHNR and FQNEAQ (reference sequence). Trimming took 6 bases from V and 3 from J; bases not matched to a gene: 13. DNA of the CDR3: TGTGCCAGCAGGCCGATAATGTCTGGGACAGGGGGCTACGAGCAGTACTTC. Amino acid sequence: CASRPIMSGTGGYEQYF.

J is TRBJ2-7 and V is TRBV7-8, with 11 bases that match TRBD2. Germline CDR1 and CDR2: SGHVS and FQNEAQ. V dropped 4 bases and J dropped 4; count of bases not matched to a gene: 12. The CDR3 is 17 amino acids. CDR3 region: CASSSPLAGGQEYEQYF. The CDR3, as DNA: TGTGCCAGCAGCTCCCCCCTAGCGGGGGGCCAGGAGTACGAGCAGTACTTC.

The J gene is TRBJ2-7, the V gene TRBV6-1; maybe TRBD1 (5 bases). CDR1 is MNHNS, CDR2 SASEGT, per germline. V gave up 7 bases and J gave up 1 base, with 11 bases separating them. This CDR3 spans 13 amino acids. The CDR3 is CASNPTVSYEQYF. The CDR3 DNA sequence: TGTGCCAGCAACCCGACAGTATCCTACGAGCAGTACTTC.

This sequence joins TRBV5-4 and TRBJ2-7; TRBD1 agrees at 8 bases. With V trimmed by 4 bases and J by 7 bases, 16 bases remained unmatched. The CDR3 has 16 residues. In germline, CDR1 is SGHNT, CDR2 YYREEE (reference sequence). CDR3 in DNA: TGTGCCAGCAGCCCCTATGGACAGGGCAAACGGGGGGAGCAGTACTTC. Its protein is CASSPYGQGKRGEQYF.

A single count supports this clone. The chain is built from TRBV29-1 and TRBJ2-6; no firm D call. The CDR3 is 16 amino acids. Trimming cost V 6 bases and J 0 bases, with 15 bases left between them. Germline values: CDR1 SQVTM, CDR2 ANQGSEA. CDR3: CSVKDPRPSGANVLTF. The CDR3 DNA sequence: TGCAGCGTCAAAGATCCGCGGCCCTCTGGGGCCAACGTCCTGACTTTC.

The V gene is TRBV5-6, the J gene TRBJ1-5; D perhaps matches TRBD1 (5 bases). V was cut by 0 bases and J by 2 bases, with 9 bases left in between. CDR1 is SGHDT, CDR2 YYEEEE, per germline. The CDR3 extends over 15 amino acids. CDR3 region: CASSLEGPGNQPQHF. Here the CDR3 DNA reads TGTGCCAGCAGCTTGGAGGGACCGGGCAATCAGCCCCAGCATTTT.

The chain links TRBV7-3 to TRBJ1-1; D remains ambiguous. The CDR3 is 13 amino acids. Germline-derived CDR1 and CDR2 are SGHTA and FQGTGA. V was cut by 3 bases and J by 4 bases, with 9 bases left in between. The CDR3 DNA sequence: TGTGCCAGCAGCTTTGGGTCCGGCACTGAAGCTTTCTTT. It is translated as CASSFGSGTEAFF.

This clone was seen once. The gene calls are TRBV6-5 and TRBJ2-3, with D tentatively TRBD2 (6 bases). CDR3 length: 15 amino acids. Looked up from germline, CDR1 is MNHEY and CDR2 is SVGAGI. Trimming left V 0 bases short and J 0 bases short, with 7 bases between. The CDR3 reads CASSYSGGSTDTQYF. CDR3 sequence (DNA): TGTGCCAGCAGTTACTCGGGGGGAAGCACAGATACGCAGTATTTT.

V usage is TRBV11-3 and J usage is TRBJ2-7, with 13 bases that match TRBD2. Unmatched junction bases numbered 10, after V lost 4 bases and J lost 7 bases. Looked up from germline, CDR1 is SGHNT and CDR2 is YENEEA. This CDR3 region has 16 residues. The CDR3 DNA sequence: TGTGCCAGCAGCTCCCGGACTAGCGGGGGACCTCAAGAGCAGTACTTC. The encoded protein is CASSSRTSGGPQEQYF.

The chain employs TRBV5-1 and TRBJ2-1; the D is unclear. Trimming took 0 bases from V and 0 from J, leaving 16 bases between them. Germline values: CDR1 SGHRS, CDR2 YFSETQ. This CDR3 has 18 amino acids. The CDR3 DNA reads as TGCGCCAGCAGCTTGGTTTTTTATGAGCCAGACTCCTACAATGAGCAGTTCTTC. Its protein is CASSLVFYEPDSYNEQFF.

The chain recombines TRBV10-3 with TRBJ1-1; 7 bases line up with TRBD1. The CDR3 spans 14 residues. CDR1 and CDR2 from the germline V gene are ENHRY and SYGVKD. Trimming took 0 bases from V and 6 from J; bases not matched to a gene: 4. The CDR3 sequence: CAISESYRGPEAFF. The CDR3 DNA sequence: TGTGCCATCAGTGAGTCATACAGGGGTCCTGAAGCTTTCTTT.

The chain employs TRBV6-5 and TRBJ2-7, with D tentatively TRBD1 (5 bases). V lost 2 bases and J lost 5, with 10 bases in between. Germline V gene lookup returns CDR1 MNHEY and CDR2 SVGAGI. The CDR3 has 13 amino acids. The DNA of the CDR3 is TGTGCCAGCAGTTACCCGAAGGGGAACGAGCAGTACTTC. This gives the protein CASSYPKGNEQYF.

The CDR3 sequence: CASSFGRLAVTGELFF. CDR3 DNA: TGTGCCAGCAGCTTTGGCCGACTAGCGGTCACCGGGGAGCTGTTTTTT. The rearrangement joins TRBV5-6 to TRBJ2-2, with 9 bases aligning to TRBD2. The V segment lost 2 bases and the J segment 4 bases; nucleotides outside the gene matches: 6. CDR1 is SGHDT, CDR2 YYEEEE, per germline. The CDR3 extends over 16 amino acids.

The V gene is TRBV19, the J gene TRBJ2-4; D is undetermined. This CDR3 region has 15 residues. V was shortened by 6 bases and J by 1 base, with 13 bases between the two germline ends. Looked up from germline, CDR1 is LNHDA and CDR2 is SQIVND (reference sequence). CDR3 sequence (DNA): TGTGCCAGTAGATATAGCCAGGTGGCCAAAAACATTCAGTACTTC. Its protein is CASRYSQVAKNIQYF.

This chain joins TRBV15 and TRBJ2-7; 9 bases are shared with TRBD1. Germline CDR1 is LNHNV and CDR2 is YYDKDF (reference sequence). The CDR3 length is 15 residues. The trim removed 5 bases at V and 4 bases at J, leaving 9 bases unmatched. The CDR3 coding sequence is TGTGCCACCAGCGCAGAACAGGGGGCGCGGTACGAGCAGTACTTC. Amino acids: CATSAEQGARYEQYF.

The V gene is TRBV2, the J gene TRBJ2-1; 9 bases align to TRBD2. CDR3 size: 17 residues. J lost 5 bases, V lost 3 bases, and 11 bases had no gene match. Germline loops: CDR1 SNHLY, CDR2 FYNNEI. The CDR3 protein is CASSEPAIAGVNNEQFF. The CDR3 nucleotides read TGTGCCAGCAGTGAGCCGGCCATAGCGGGGGTCAACAATGAGCAGTTCTTC.

This clone was seen many times. This rearrangement joins TRBV15 to TRBJ2-1; no firm D call. The V gene lost 0 bases and the J gene lost 5 bases, with 17 bases spanning the gap. Germline CDR1 reads LNHNV; CDR2 reads YYDKDF (reference sequence). The length of the CDR3 is 17 residues. DNA for the CDR3: TGTGCCACCAGCAGAGATAGCCCGAGAGCTACAGACAATGAGCAGTTCTTC. As protein: CATSRDSPRATDNEQFF.

The V and J genes are TRBV4-3 and TRBJ2-5; possible D gene TRBD2, 5 bases. CDR3 length: 16 residues. Germline V gene lookup returns CDR1 LGHNA and CDR2 YSLEER. Between the trimmed V and J ends, which lost 4 bases and 4 bases, there was a span of 19 bases. CDR3 region: CASSPRGVEGLETQYF. In DNA form, the CDR3 reads TGCGCCAGCAGCCCGAGAGGAGTAGAGGGTCTAGAGACCCAGTACTTC.

This clone was picked up a small number of times. The chain recombines TRBV7-6 with TRBJ1-3; TRBD1 is a possible D gene (5 bases). The germline V gene encodes CDR1 SGHVS and CDR2 FNYEAQ. The CDR3 consists of 11 residues. V gave up 8 bases and J gave up 9 bases, with 11 bases separating them. CDR3 sequence (DNA): TGTGCCAGCGCACGGGGGGGCACCATATATTTT. Translation: CASARGGTIYF.

This clone was recorded only once. This chain connects TRBV27 to TRBJ2-5; 7 bases fit TRBD1. Per germline, CDR1 MNHEY and CDR2 SMNVEV (reference sequence). The CDR3 has 14 amino acids. With 5 bases clipped from V and 2 bases from J, the junction kept 5 bases outside the gene matches. The CDR3 sequence is CASSHDREQETQYF. The DNA of the CDR3 is TGTGCCAGCAGTCATGACAGGGAACAAGAGACCCAGTACTTC.

CDR3 loop: CASSRVKNTEAFF. Here the CDR3 DNA reads TGTGCCAGCAGCCGGGTCAAGAACACTGAAGCTTTCTTT. The V call is TRBV7-7, the J call TRBJ1-1; D unclear. The CDR3 consists of 13 residues. Germline lookup yields CDR1 SSHAT and CDR2 FNYEAQ (reference sequence). Trimming pared 5 bases from V and 1 base from J, leaving 8 bases between.

Only one count was recorded for this clone. The rearrangement links TRBV25-1 to TRBJ2-1; 15 bases agree with TRBD2. There are 18 residues in the CDR3. CDR1 MGHDK and CDR2 SYGVNS come from the germline V gene. J lost 5 bases, V lost 3 bases, and 8 bases had no gene match. The CDR3 loop reads CASSDLGLAGGPNNEQFF. The DNA of the CDR3 is TGTGCCAGCAGTGACCTCGGACTAGCGGGAGGGCCGAACAATGAGCAGTTCTTC.

This clone was counted a few times. The V gene is TRBV7-9, the J gene TRBJ2-3; D is uncertain. V was cut by 4 bases and J by 3 bases, with 23 bases left in between. The CDR3 extends over 18 amino acids. Germline CDR1 and CDR2: SEHNR and FQNEAQ (reference sequence). The CDR3 region has the DNA TGTGCCAGCAGCTCTCCGAAATGGACGGTCAAAGATACAGATACGCAGTATTTT. It encodes CASSSPKWTVKDTDTQYF.

This sequence joins TRBV4-3 and TRBJ2-7; D tentatively reads TRBD1 or TRBD2 (6 bases each). The CDR3 covers 14 residues. Trimming stripped 4 bases from V and 3 bases from J, with 13 bases between. Looked up from germline, CDR1 is LGHNA and CDR2 is YSLEER. The CDR3 here is CASSPGGRDYEQYF. The DNA for the CDR3 is TGCGCCAGCAGCCCTGGGGGGCGGGACTACGAGCAGTACTTC.